This T cell receptor beta chain was sequenced for a study of OX40 agonist ivuxolimab in advanced cancers. Looking at the study overall: Patients received the agonistic anti-OX40 (CD134) antibody ivuxolimab. Those treated in dose escalation had hepatocellular carcinoma, melanoma, renal cell cancer or head and neck cancer.

The germline V gene has CDR1 SGHDN and CDR2 FVKESK. The CDR3 runs to 14 residues. V was trimmed by 3 bases and J by 6 bases, leaving 14 bases between them. Using immunoSEQ multiplex PCR, the repertoire was profiled, and TCRdb retains in-frame clones only, with some absent. The sample carries about 68,000 clones, around nine tenths recorded once. Study-wide findings and caveats: Undetermined was the antigen specificity of the expanded peripheral T cells.

About this clone: Antigen specificity is unknown.

The clonotype comes from an adult with an advanced solid tumor such as melanoma, head and neck, liver or kidney cancer. The chain carries TRBV14 and TRBJ1-1, with D unresolved. Material: CD4+ or CD8+ T cells sorted from blood, obtained in a trial of the OX40 agonist ivuxolimab. Here the CDR3 reads CASSHYNIEAEAFF. In DNA, the CDR3 is TGTGCCAGCAGCCATTATAACATTGAAGCTGAAGCTTTCTTT.